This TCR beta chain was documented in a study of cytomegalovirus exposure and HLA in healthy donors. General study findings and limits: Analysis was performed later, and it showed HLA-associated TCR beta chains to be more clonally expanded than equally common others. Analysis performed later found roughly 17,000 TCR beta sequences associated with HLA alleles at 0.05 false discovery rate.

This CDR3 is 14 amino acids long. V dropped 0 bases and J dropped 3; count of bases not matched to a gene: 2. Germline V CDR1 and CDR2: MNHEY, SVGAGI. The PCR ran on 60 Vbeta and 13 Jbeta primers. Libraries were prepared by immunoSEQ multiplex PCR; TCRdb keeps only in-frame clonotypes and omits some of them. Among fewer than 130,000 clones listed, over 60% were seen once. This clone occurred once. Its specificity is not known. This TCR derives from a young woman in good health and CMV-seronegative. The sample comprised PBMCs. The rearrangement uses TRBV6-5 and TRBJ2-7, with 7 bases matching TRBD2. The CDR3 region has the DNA TGTGCCAGCAGTTACTCGAGGGAGGGCTACGAGCAGTACTTC. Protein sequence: CASSYSREGYEQYF.